One sample yielded the 32 T cell receptor beta chains listed below, sequenced in a study of shared clonotypes between healthy human individuals. Here immunoSEQ multiplex PCR was the method, and the copy in TCRdb shows in-frame clones only, minus some. The table includes over a million clones, 98% to 99% detected once. Source material: naive CD4+ T cells sorted from blood. Noted subset: CD45RA+ positively selected. The receptors originated from a man aged 25-45 years in good health.

This clone was counted once. The chain recombines TRBV6-1 with TRBJ2-7; 8 bases are shared with TRBD2. CDR3 length equals 15 residues. The trim removed 5 bases at V and 0 bases at J, leaving 6 bases unmatched. Looked up from germline, CDR1 is MNHNS and CDR2 is SASEGT. The CDR3 loop reads CASSLSGASSYEQYF. The CDR3 nucleotides read TGTGCCAGCAGTCTTAGCGGGGCTAGCTCCTACGAGCAGTACTTC.

V usage is TRBV5-1 and J usage is TRBJ2-1; D tentatively fits TRBD1 or TRBD2 (5 bases each). The germline V gene has CDR1 SGHRS and CDR2 YFSETQ. This CDR3 has 19 residues. Trimming took off 4 bases at V and 0 bases at J, with 23 bases between the two ends. CDR3 protein: CASSIPGTGPPDSYNEQFF. The CDR3 nucleotides are TGCGCCAGCAGCATCCCCGGGACGGGACCGCCCGACTCCTACAATGAGCAGTTCTTC.

The chain employs TRBV6-4 and TRBJ2-3, with a tentative D call TRBD2 (6 bases). The length of the CDR3 is 15 residues. The ends were cut back, 5 bases at V and 0 bases at J, with 12 bases in the middle. From germline, CDR1 is MRHNA and CDR2 SNTAGT. In nucleotides, the CDR3 is TGTGCCAGCAGTCCCCTCGGGGGAAGCACAGATACGCAGTATTTT. It specifies CASSPLGGSTDTQYF.

V is TRBV10-3 and J is TRBJ1-5; D gene unclear. Between the trimmed V and J ends, which lost 6 bases and 2 bases, there was a span of 11 bases. CDR3 length equals 14 residues. Germline V gene lookup returns CDR1 ENHRY and CDR2 SYGVKD. The CDR3 reads CAISDPRGNQPQHF. The CDR3 DNA follows: TGTGCCATCAGCGACCCTCGGGGCAATCAGCCCCAGCATTTT.

CDR3 nucleotides: TGTGCCAGCTCACCAATTGGACAGGGGGCGAACACCGGGGAGCTGTTTTTT. Encoded protein: CASSPIGQGANTGELFF. The V call is TRBV18, the J call TRBJ2-2; 10 bases align to TRBD1. V dropped 2 bases and J dropped 0; count of bases not matched to a gene: 3. Germline V CDR1 and CDR2: KGHSH, LQKENI. CDR3 size: 17 residues.

This clone was seen only once. The chain couples TRBV6-6 to TRBJ2-1, with 9 bases matching TRBD1. V was pared by 1 base and J by 9 bases, with 7 bases of the junction left unmatched. In germline, CDR1 is MNHNY, CDR2 SVGAGI (reference sequence). This CDR3 has 15 amino acids. CDR3 DNA sequence: TGTGCCAGCAGTTACTTAGGGACAGGGCAGGGTGAGCAGTTCTTC. Protein: CASSYLGTGQGEQFF.

V is TRBV29-1 and J is TRBJ2-7; D perhaps matches TRBD2 (6 bases). In germline, CDR1 is SQVTM, CDR2 ANQGSEA. V was trimmed by 6 bases and J by 1 base, leaving 16 bases between them. The CDR3 has 14 residues. The CDR3 sequence: CSVAFWGRSYEQYF. The CDR3 DNA reads as TGCAGCGTAGCATTTTGGGGGAGGTCCTACGAGCAGTACTTC.

V and J are TRBV5-8 and TRBJ2-5; D call uncertain. Trimming shortened V by 0 bases and J by 2 bases, and 11 bases separated the two germline ends. This CDR3 is 15 amino acids long. The germline V gene has CDR1 SGHTS and CDR2 YDEGEE. The CDR3 here is CASSLVWQTQETQYF. For the CDR3, the DNA is TGTGCCAGCAGCTTGGTTTGGCAGACTCAAGAGACCCAGTACTTC.

This chain joins TRBV4-2 and TRBJ2-2; D remains ambiguous. The germline gives CDR1 LGHNA, CDR2 YNFKEQ. Trimming pared 2 bases from V and 0 bases from J, leaving 4 bases between. This CDR3 is 14 amino acids long. CDR3 coding DNA: TGTGCCAGCAGCCAAATGGCGAACACCGGGGAGCTGTTTTTT. It specifies CASSQMANTGELFF.

This rearrangement joins TRBV5-1 to TRBJ2-5; D remains ambiguous. CDR3 length equals 14 residues. The V end lost 0 bases, the J end lost 1 base, and 7 bases lay between the germline ends. Germline V gene lookup returns CDR1 SGHRS and CDR2 YFSETQ. The CDR3, as DNA: TGCGCCAGCAGCTTGGTTAGGGCCCAAGAGACCCAGTACTTC. Its translation is CASSLVRAQETQYF.

The gene calls are TRBV10-1 and TRBJ2-3; D is perhaps TRBD2 (5 bases). Germline CDR1 and CDR2: WNHNN and SYGVQD (reference sequence). The CDR3 extends over 12 amino acids. Trimming left V 5 bases short and J 6 bases short, with 9 bases between. The CDR3 spells CASSTREDTQYF. The CDR3 DNA reads as TGCGCCAGCAGTACAAGGGAGGATACGCAGTATTTT.

This clone was seen just once. The rearrangement uses TRBV27 and TRBJ1-2; D not resolved. This CDR3 spans 14 amino acids. Germline values: CDR1 MNHEY, CDR2 SMNVEV (reference sequence). V was cut by 2 bases and J by 1 base, with 8 bases left in between. The CDR3: CASSLNSNNYGYTF. CDR3 bases: TGTGCCAGCAGTTTAAACAGCAATAACTATGGCTACACCTTC.

This rearrangement joins TRBV28 to TRBJ2-5; D might be TRBD2 (6 bases). The germline V gene has CDR1 MDHEN and CDR2 SYDVKM. CDR3 size: 13 residues. V shed 6 bases and J shed 7 bases, with 15 bases lying between them. CDR3 sequence reads: CASSPGGRGTQYF. Here the CDR3 DNA reads TGTGCCAGCAGCCCCGGGGGTCGGGGGACCCAGTACTTC.

The rearrangement uses TRBV29-1 and TRBJ2-2, with D maybe TRBD1 (6 bases). The germline gives CDR1 SQVTM, CDR2 ANQGSEA. The CDR3 covers 12 residues. With 7 bases removed from V and 5 bases from J, the gap between germline ends came to 11 bases. In DNA form, the CDR3 reads TGCAGCGCTTCGAGGGGGACCGGGGAGCTGTTTTTT. It codes for CSASRGTGELFF.

V usage is TRBV11-3 and J usage is TRBJ2-7; the match to TRBD2 covers 9 bases. Germline lookup yields CDR1 SGHNT and CDR2 YENEEA. The V segment lost 5 bases and the J segment 2 bases; nucleotides outside the gene matches: 4. This CDR3 region has 14 residues. The CDR3 sequence: CASSPGTSPYEQYF. CDR3 nucleotides: TGTGCCAGCAGCCCCGGGACTAGCCCCTACGAGCAGTACTTC.

The V gene is TRBV28, the J gene TRBJ2-3; 7 bases agree with TRBD2. The CDR3 is 16 residues long. V trimming: 5 bases; J trimming: 4 bases; junction bases outside the gene matches: 12. Per germline, CDR1 MDHEN and CDR2 SYDVKM. The chain's CDR3 is CASSPSRSGIPDTQYF. CDR3 coding DNA: TGTGCCAGCAGTCCCTCCCGCAGCGGGATTCCAGATACGCAGTATTTT.

This chain joins TRBV5-1 and TRBJ2-1; 7 nucleotides match TRBD2. Germline V gene data show CDR1 as SGHRS and CDR2 as YFSETQ. V lost 5 bases, J lost 0 bases, and 8 bases stayed unmatched. The length of the CDR3 is 16 residues. CDR3 sequence reads: CASRHSGSNSYNEQFF. In nucleotides, the CDR3 is TGCGCCAGCAGACATAGCGGGTCGAACTCCTACAATGAGCAGTTCTTC.

The chain combines TRBV7-9 with TRBJ1-5; 8 bases are shared with TRBD1. Germline values: CDR1 SEHNR, CDR2 FQNEAQ (reference sequence). V dropped 3 bases and J dropped 6; count of bases not matched to a gene: 4. This CDR3 region has 14 residues. The CDR3 nucleotides read TGTGCCAGCAGCTTGGACAGGGAAGGTCAGCCCCAGCATTTT. Translating it yields CASSLDREGQPQHF. Complete variable domain (other parts from reference TRBV7-9 and TRBJ1-5): DTGVSQNPRHKITKRGQNVTFRCDPISEHNRLYWYRQTLGQGPEFLTYFQNEAQLEKSRLLSDRFSAERPKGSFSTLEIQRTEQGDSAMYLCASSLDREGQPQHFGDGTRLSIL.

The chain is built from TRBV5-1 and TRBJ2-1; the D call may be TRBD1 or TRBD2 (6 bases each). Germline loops: CDR1 SGHRS, CDR2 YFSETQ. The germline V and J ends were trimmed by 1 base and 8 bases, with 19 bases remaining between them. The CDR3 length is 16 residues. The CDR3 here is CASSLLGGHRDYEQFF. CDR3 in DNA: TGCGCCAGCAGCTTGTTAGGGGGTCACAGGGACTATGAGCAGTTCTTC.

V and J are TRBV29-1 and TRBJ1-1, with D uncertain. This CDR3 spans 15 amino acids. Germline CDR1 and CDR2: SQVTM and ANQGSEA. V was pared by 4 bases and J by 4 bases, with 19 bases between. CDR3 loop: CSVAGFRQEGTEAFF. CDR3 bases: TGCAGCGTTGCTGGTTTTAGGCAGGAGGGCACTGAAGCTTTCTTT.

V usage is TRBV7-2 and J usage is TRBJ2-3; weak D call: TRBD2 (5 bases). V lost 2 bases, J lost 0 bases, and 9 bases lay in between. This CDR3 is 15 amino acids long. Germline CDR1 is SGHTA and CDR2 is FQGNSA. CDR3 amino acids: CASSLMRVSTDTQYF. The CDR3 DNA reads as TGTGCCAGCAGCTTAATGCGGGTTAGCACAGATACGCAGTATTTT.

The chain uses TRBV29-1 and TRBJ2-3, with a tentative D call TRBD1 (6 bases). V gave up 4 bases and J gave up 2 bases, with 19 bases separating them. CDR1 and CDR2 from the germline V gene are SQVTM and ANQGSEA. The CDR3 extends over 16 amino acids. The CDR3 region has the DNA TGCAGCGTTGGTAGGCCCTCGGGACATTACACAGATACGCAGTATTTT. Its protein is CSVGRPSGHYTDTQYF.

The rearrangement uses TRBV5-5 and TRBJ1-2; 10 bases are a match to TRBD1. The germline V gene encodes CDR1 SGHKS and CDR2 YYEKEE (reference sequence). J was trimmed by 8 bases and V by 0 bases; bases with no gene match: 4. The CDR3 loop spans 14 amino acids. The CDR3 loop reads CASSLDGQGGGYTF. For the CDR3, the DNA is TGTGCCAGCAGCTTGGACGGACAGGGGGGAGGCTACACCTTC. The variable domain in full, with the rest retrieved from reference TRBV5-5 and TRBJ1-2, is DAGVTQSPTHLIKTRGQQVTLRCSPISGHKSVSWYQQVLGQGPQFIFQYYEKEERGRGNFPDRFSARQFPNYSSELNVNALLLGDSALYLCASSLDGQGGGYTFGSGTRLTVV.

The chain combines TRBV9 with TRBJ2-1, with TRBD2 matching over 8 bases. Germline lookup yields CDR1 SGDLS and CDR2 YYNGEE. The CDR3 runs 14 residues. The trim removed 3 bases at V and 7 bases at J, leaving 6 bases unmatched. As DNA, the CDR3 is TGTGCCAGCAGCGCTAGCGGGCTCACGAATGAGCAGTTCTTC. This encodes CASSASGLTNEQFF.

V gene TRBV28 combines with J gene TRBJ2-3; no clear D gene. V shed 3 bases and J shed 2 bases, with 3 bases lying between them. The CDR3 consists of 12 residues. CDR1 is MDHEN and CDR2 is SYDVKM in the germline V gene. CDR3 in amino acids: CASSFNTDTQYF. For the CDR3, the DNA is TGTGCCAGCAGTTTTAACACAGATACGCAGTATTTT.

The chain employs TRBV6-1 and TRBJ2-7, with TRBD1 as a possible D gene (6 bases). V was pared by 5 bases and J by 1 base, with 9 bases between. Germline V gene lookup returns CDR1 MNHNS and CDR2 SASEGT. CDR3 length: 13 residues. In DNA, the CDR3 is TGTGCCAGCAGTCGAGGACAGTCCTACGAGCAGTACTTC. This translates into CASSRGQSYEQYF.

The chain couples TRBV6-5 to TRBJ1-1; possibly TRBD1 for D (6 bases). Between the trimmed V and J ends, which lost 3 bases and 0 bases, there was a span of 11 bases. Germline V gene sequence: CDR1 MNHEY, CDR2 SVGAGI. The CDR3 loop spans 15 amino acids. The CDR3 bases are TGTGCCAGCAGTTATAGGGGGGCGATGAACACTGAAGCTTTCTTT. Encoded protein: CASSYRGAMNTEAFF.

The chain joins TRBV18 to TRBJ1-4; D is unclear. The CDR3 length is 15 residues. CDR1 is KGHSH and CDR2 is LQKENI in the germline V gene. The V and J ends lost 2 bases and 1 base respectively, with 8 bases between them. CDR3 amino acids: CASSPVAGTNEKLFF. Written as DNA, the CDR3 is TGTGCCAGCTCACCAGTTGCAGGAACTAATGAAAAACTGTTTTTT. Combining the CDR3 with reference TRBV18 and TRBJ1-4 gives the whole variable domain NAGVMQNPRHLVRRRGQEARLRCSPMKGHSHVYWYRQLPEEGLKFMVYLQKENIIDESGMPKERFSAEFPKEGPSILRIQQVVRGDSAAYFCASSPVAGTNEKLFFGSGTQLSVL.

The chain couples TRBV19 to TRBJ2-7, with D unresolved. The CDR3 is 13 amino acids. Trimming cost V 4 bases and J 3 bases, with 10 bases left between them. CDR1 and CDR2 from the germline V gene are LNHDA and SQIVND (reference sequence). The CDR3 loop is CASSKGTVYEQYF. CDR3 DNA sequence: TGTGCCAGTAGTAAGGGCACCGTCTACGAGCAGTACTTC.

This sequence joins TRBV29-1 and TRBJ2-7, with 7 bases that match TRBD1. This CDR3 comprises 12 residues. With V trimmed by 6 bases and J by 3 bases, 5 bases remained unmatched. Per the germline V gene, CDR1 is SQVTM and CDR2 is ANQGSEA. The CDR3 DNA reads TGCAGCGTAGTGAGGACAGGCTACGAGCAGTACTTC. It specifies CSVVRTGYEQYF.

The count of this clone is one. The chain uses TRBV9 and TRBJ2-7; 10 bases line up with TRBD2. The CDR3 has 17 amino acids. V shed 7 bases, J shed 6 bases, and the junction held 19 bases outside the gene matches. The germline V gene has CDR1 SGDLS and CDR2 YYNGEE. CDR3 in amino acids: CASSASGSRSYGGEQYF. CDR3 in DNA: TGTGCCAGCTCGGCTAGCGGGAGCCGAAGCTACGGTGGCGAGCAGTACTTC.

The V gene is TRBV27, the J gene TRBJ2-1; 8 bases fit TRBD2. With 6 bases clipped from V and 9 bases from J, the junction kept 13 bases outside the gene matches. CDR1 MNHEY and CDR2 SMNVEV come from the germline V gene (reference sequence). The CDR3 is 15 residues long. This chain's CDR3 is CASSLLSGTGGEQFF. The CDR3 nucleotides are TGTGCCAGCAGCCTTCTTAGCGGGACGGGTGGTGAGCAGTTCTTC.